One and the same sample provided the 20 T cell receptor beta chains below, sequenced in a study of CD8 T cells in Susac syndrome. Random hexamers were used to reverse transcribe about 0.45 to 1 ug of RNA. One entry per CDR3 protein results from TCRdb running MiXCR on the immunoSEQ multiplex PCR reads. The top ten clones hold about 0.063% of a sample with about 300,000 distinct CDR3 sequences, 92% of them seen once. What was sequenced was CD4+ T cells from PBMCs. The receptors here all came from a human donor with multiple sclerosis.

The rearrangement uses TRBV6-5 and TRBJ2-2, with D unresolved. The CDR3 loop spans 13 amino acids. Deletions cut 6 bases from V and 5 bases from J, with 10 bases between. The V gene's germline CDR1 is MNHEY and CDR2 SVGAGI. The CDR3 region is CASRLMATGELFF. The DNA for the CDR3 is TGTGCCAGCAGGCTTATGGCGACCGGGGAGCTGTTTTTT.

Written as DNA, the CDR3 is TGCAGTGCTAGAGGCGACAATGAGCAGTTCTTC. Its translation is CSARGDNEQFF. The chain has TRBV20-1 and TRBJ2-1; D not certain. The CDR3 is 11 residues long. With 1 base removed from V and 5 bases from J, the gap between germline ends came to 3 bases. CDR1 and CDR2 from the germline V gene are DFQATT and SNEGSKA (reference sequence).

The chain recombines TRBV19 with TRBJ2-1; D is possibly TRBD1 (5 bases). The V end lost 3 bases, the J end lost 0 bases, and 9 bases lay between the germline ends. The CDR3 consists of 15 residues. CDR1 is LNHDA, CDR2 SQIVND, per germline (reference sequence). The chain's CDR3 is CASSMLGASYNEQFF. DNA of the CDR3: TGTGCCAGTAGTATGTTAGGGGCCTCCTACAATGAGCAGTTCTTC.

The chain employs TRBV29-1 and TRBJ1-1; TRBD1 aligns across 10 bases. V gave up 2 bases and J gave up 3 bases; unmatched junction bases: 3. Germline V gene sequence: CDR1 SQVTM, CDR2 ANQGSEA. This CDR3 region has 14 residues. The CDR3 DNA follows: TGCAGCGTTGAACGGACAGGGGGGTACACTGAAGCTTTCTTT. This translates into CSVERTGGYTEAFF.

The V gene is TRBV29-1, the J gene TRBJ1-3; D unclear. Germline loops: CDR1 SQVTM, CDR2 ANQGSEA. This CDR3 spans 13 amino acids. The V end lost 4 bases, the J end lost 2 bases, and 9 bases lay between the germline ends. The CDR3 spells CSVALGPGNTIYF. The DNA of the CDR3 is TGCAGCGTTGCCCTCGGGCCTGGAAACACCATATATTTT.

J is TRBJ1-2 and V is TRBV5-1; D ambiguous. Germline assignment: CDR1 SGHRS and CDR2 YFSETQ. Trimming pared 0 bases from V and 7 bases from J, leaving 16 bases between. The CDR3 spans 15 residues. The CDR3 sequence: CASSLAGPRSGGYTF. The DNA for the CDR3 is TGCGCCAGCAGCTTGGCAGGACCGAGAAGCGGTGGCTACACCTTC.

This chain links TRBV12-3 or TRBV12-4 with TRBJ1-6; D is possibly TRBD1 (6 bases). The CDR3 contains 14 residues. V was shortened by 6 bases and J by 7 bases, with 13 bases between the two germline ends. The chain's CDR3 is CASSQDSTNSPLHF. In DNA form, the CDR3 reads TGTGCCAGCAGCCAGGACAGCACAAATTCACCCCTCCACTTT.

CDR3 in DNA: TGTGCCAGCAGTTTGGGGGACAGGGCGGGAACTGAAGCTTTCTTT. Translating gives CASSLGDRAGTEAFF. V usage is TRBV12-3 or TRBV12-4 and J usage is TRBJ1-1, with 9 bases fitting TRBD1. The trim removed 3 bases at V and 5 bases at J, leaving 7 bases unmatched. The CDR3 has 15 residues.

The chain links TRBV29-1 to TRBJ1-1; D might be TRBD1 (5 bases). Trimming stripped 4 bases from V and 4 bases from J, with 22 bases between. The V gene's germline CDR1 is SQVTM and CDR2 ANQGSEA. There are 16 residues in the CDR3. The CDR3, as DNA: TGCAGCGTTGGGGTGGGAGGGGCGCCCCGCGGCACTGAAGCTTTCTTT. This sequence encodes CSVGVGGAPRGTEAFF.

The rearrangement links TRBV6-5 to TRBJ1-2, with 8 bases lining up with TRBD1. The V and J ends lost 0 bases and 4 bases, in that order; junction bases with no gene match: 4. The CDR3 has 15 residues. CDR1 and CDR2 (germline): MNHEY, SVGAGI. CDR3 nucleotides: TGTGCCAGCAGTTACTCCAGGGGGCAGATCTATGGCTACACCTTC. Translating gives CASSYSRGQIYGYTF.

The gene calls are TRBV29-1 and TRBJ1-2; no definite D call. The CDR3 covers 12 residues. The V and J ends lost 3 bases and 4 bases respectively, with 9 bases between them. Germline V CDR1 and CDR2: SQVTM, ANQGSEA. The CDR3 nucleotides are TGCAGCGTTGAGCGGGGAAGCTATGGCTACACCTTC. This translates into CSVERGSYGYTF.

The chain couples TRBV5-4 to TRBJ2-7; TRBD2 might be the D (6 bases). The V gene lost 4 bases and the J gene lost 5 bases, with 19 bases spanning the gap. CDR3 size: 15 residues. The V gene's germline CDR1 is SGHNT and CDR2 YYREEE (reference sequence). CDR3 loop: CASSTDYSRGHEQYF. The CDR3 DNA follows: TGTGCCAGCAGCACGGACTACAGCCGGGGCCACGAGCAGTACTTC.

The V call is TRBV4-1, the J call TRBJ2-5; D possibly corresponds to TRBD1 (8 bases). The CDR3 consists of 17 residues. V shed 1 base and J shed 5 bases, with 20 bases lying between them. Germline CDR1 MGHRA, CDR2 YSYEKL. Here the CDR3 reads CASSQGQGRPREETQYF. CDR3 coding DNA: TGCGCCAGCAGCCAAGGACAGGGGCGTCCGCGGGAGGAGACCCAGTACTTC.

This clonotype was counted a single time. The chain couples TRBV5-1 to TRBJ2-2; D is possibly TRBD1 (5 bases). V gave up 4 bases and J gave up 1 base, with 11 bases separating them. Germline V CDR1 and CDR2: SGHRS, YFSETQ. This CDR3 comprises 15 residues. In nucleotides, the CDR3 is TGCGCCAGCAGCCTGAGACAGCTGAACACCGGGGAGCTGTTTTTT. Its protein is CASSLRQLNTGELFF.

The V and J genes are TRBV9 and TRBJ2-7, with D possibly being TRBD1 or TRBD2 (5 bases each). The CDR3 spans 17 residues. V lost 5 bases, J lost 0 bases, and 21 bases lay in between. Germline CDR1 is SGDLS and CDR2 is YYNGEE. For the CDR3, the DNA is TGTGCCAGCAGTGATCCAAACGGGACGGTGGCCTCCTACGAGCAGTACTTC. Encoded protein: CASSDPNGTVASYEQYF.

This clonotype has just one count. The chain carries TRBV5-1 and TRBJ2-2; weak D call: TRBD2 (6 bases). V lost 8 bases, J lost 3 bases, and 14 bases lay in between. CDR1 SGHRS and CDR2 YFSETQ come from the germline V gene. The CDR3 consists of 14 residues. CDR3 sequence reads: CASTLWGDTGELFF. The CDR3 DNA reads TGCGCCAGTACCCTGTGGGGGGACACCGGGGAGCTGTTTTTT.

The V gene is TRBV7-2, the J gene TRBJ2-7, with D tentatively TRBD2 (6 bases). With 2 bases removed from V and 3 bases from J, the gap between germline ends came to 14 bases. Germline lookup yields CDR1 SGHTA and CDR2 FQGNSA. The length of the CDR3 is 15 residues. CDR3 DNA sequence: TGTGCCAGCAGCTTATATACGGGACTGAACTACGAGCAGTACTTC. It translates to CASSLYTGLNYEQYF.

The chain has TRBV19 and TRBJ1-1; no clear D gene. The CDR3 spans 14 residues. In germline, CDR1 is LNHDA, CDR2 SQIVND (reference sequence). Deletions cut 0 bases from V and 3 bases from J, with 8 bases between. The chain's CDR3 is CASSIEGKYTEAFF. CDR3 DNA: TGTGCCAGTAGTATAGAGGGCAAGTACACTGAAGCTTTCTTT. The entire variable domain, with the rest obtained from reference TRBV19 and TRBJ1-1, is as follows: DGGITQSPKYLFRKEGQNVTLSCEQNLNHDAMYWYRQDPGQGLRLIYYSQIVNDFQKGDIAEGYSVSREKKESFPLTVTSAQKNPTAFYLCASSIEGKYTEAFFGQGTRLTVV.

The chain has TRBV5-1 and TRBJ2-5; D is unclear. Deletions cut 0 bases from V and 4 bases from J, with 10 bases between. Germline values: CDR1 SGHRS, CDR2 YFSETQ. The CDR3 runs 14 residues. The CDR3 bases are TGCGCCAGCAGCTTGGACGTAAGGGTAGAGACCCAGTACTTC. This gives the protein CASSLDVRVETQYF.

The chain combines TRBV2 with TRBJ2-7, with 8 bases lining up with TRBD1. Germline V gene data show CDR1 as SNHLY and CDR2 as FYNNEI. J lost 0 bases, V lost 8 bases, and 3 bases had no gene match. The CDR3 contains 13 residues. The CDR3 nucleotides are TGTGCCAGCGGGACAGGAATCTCCTACGAGCAGTACTTC. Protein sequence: CASGTGISYEQYF.